These 31 T cell receptor beta chains originate from one sample sequenced in a study of Ad26.COV2.S vaccination and SARS-CoV-2 variants. The table came from immunoSEQ multiplex PCR; TCRdb's copy has only in-frame clones and leaves some out. The data show more than 150,000 clones, 87% seen once. Specimen: peripheral blood, collected after recovery from COVID-19. The source is a human donor who had recovered from COVID-19.

This chain links TRBV7-8 with TRBJ2-3; 11 positions match TRBD1. V trimming: 5 bases; J trimming: 5 bases; junction bases outside the gene matches: 6. This CDR3 region has 15 residues. Per the germline V gene, CDR1 is SGHVS and CDR2 is FQNEAQ. CDR3 nucleotide sequence: TGTGCCAGCAGCCGAGGACAGGGGGCGCGAGATACGCAGTATTTT. It is translated as CASSRGQGARDTQYF.

Here the CDR3 reads CASSYQGGWYEQYF. The CDR3 coding sequence is TGTGCCAGCAGTTACCAGGGGGGTTGGTACGAGCAGTACTTC. The chain employs TRBV27 and TRBJ2-7; a possible D gene is TRBD1 (7 bases). V dropped 4 bases and J dropped 4 bases, with 14 bases sitting between them. The germline V gene encodes CDR1 MNHEY and CDR2 SMNVEV (reference sequence). The length of the CDR3 is 14 residues.

The V and J genes are TRBV14 and TRBJ1-4; D unclear. The CDR3 loop spans 13 amino acids. Germline loops: CDR1 SGHDN, CDR2 FVKESK. The V end was cut by 1 base, the J end by 5 bases, with 5 bases between. In nucleotides, the CDR3 is TGTGCCAGCAGCCAAGTCGGGAATGAAAAACTGTTTTTT. Amino acids: CASSQVGNEKLFF.

The CDR3 DNA follows: TGCAGCCATACCTGGGCGGGATACAATGAGCAGTTCTTC. Translated: CSHTWAGYNEQFF. This rearrangement joins TRBV29-1 to TRBJ2-1; possible D gene TRBD2, 6 bases. V was cut by 8 bases and J by 4 bases, with 15 bases left in between. The CDR3 runs 13 residues. Germline CDR1 SQVTM, CDR2 ANQGSEA.

This clone was seen a handful of times. The J gene is TRBJ2-7, the V gene TRBV10-1; 9 nucleotides align to TRBD1. Germline values: CDR1 WNHNN, CDR2 SYGVQD (reference sequence). CDR3 length: 17 amino acids. V lost 6 bases, J lost 2 bases, and 14 bases stayed unmatched. CDR3 sequence reads: CASSRPQPGTGTYEQYF. CDR3 nucleotide sequence: TGCGCCAGCAGCAGACCCCAACCCGGGACAGGGACCTACGAGCAGTACTTC.

The rearrangement links TRBV6-2 or TRBV6-3 to TRBJ1-4, with TRBD1 identical over 9 bases. V shed 5 bases and J 3 bases; nucleotides not matched to a gene: 10. CDR3 size: 17 residues. Germline loops: CDR1 MNHEY, CDR2 SVGEGT. The CDR3 is CASSDPGQGGPNEKLFF. DNA of the CDR3: TGTGCCAGCAGTGACCCGGGACAGGGCGGACCTAATGAAAAACTGTTTTTT.

The CDR3 is CASSLIPAGFNSPLHF. For the CDR3, the DNA is TGTGCCAGCAGTTTAATTCCTGCAGGGTTCAATTCACCCCTCCACTTT. The chain uses TRBV27 and TRBJ1-6; D may be TRBD1 (5 bases). CDR3 length: 16 residues. Trimming pared 2 bases from V and 7 bases from J, leaving 15 bases between. CDR1 is MNHEY and CDR2 is SMNVEV in the germline V gene (reference sequence).

The CDR3 DNA reads TGTGCCAGCAGTTTACCCTATCTTGCAGATACGCAGTATTTT. Translating it yields CASSLPYLADTQYF. This sequence joins TRBV28 and TRBJ2-3; D call uncertain. CDR3 length: 14 amino acids. Trimming pared 2 bases from V and 4 bases from J, leaving 10 bases between. Germline V gene sequence: CDR1 MDHEN, CDR2 SYDVKM.

The J gene is TRBJ2-3, the V gene TRBV9, with D possibly TRBD2 on 5 matching bases. The CDR3 covers 15 residues. With 4 bases removed from V and 4 bases from J, the gap between germline ends came to 16 bases. The germline gives CDR1 SGDLS, CDR2 YYNGEE. As DNA, the CDR3 is TGTGCCAGCAGCAAAAGCGGCAGGTGGCCAGATACGCAGTATTTT. Its translation: CASSKSGRWPDTQYF.

The V call is TRBV4-1, the J call TRBJ1-1, with D possibly matching TRBD1 (6 bases). The CDR3 spans 12 residues. V was trimmed by 6 bases and J by 6 bases, leaving 11 bases between them. CDR1 and CDR2 from the germline V gene are MGHRA and YSYEKL. CDR3 in DNA: TGCGCCAGCAGGGGGGCAGGTGCTGAAGCTTTCTTT. As protein: CASRGAGAEAFF.

The table lists this clone with a count of one. The rearrangement links TRBV3-1 (or the pseudogene TRBV3-2) to TRBJ2-7; D unclear. Germline assignment: CDR1 LGHDT and CDR2 YNNKEL (reference sequence). The CDR3 contains 14 residues. Trimming took off 1 base at V and 0 bases at J, with 7 bases between the two ends. The CDR3 protein is CASSQGLSSYEQYF. The CDR3, as DNA: TGTGCCAGCAGCCAAGGACTGTCCTCCTACGAGCAGTACTTC.

The genes are TRBV24-1 and TRBJ2-1, with TRBD1 as a possible D gene (5 bases). CDR1 is KGHDR and CDR2 is SFDVKD in the germline V gene. V gave up 9 bases and J gave up 7 bases, with 27 bases separating them. CDR3 length: 17 residues. DNA for the CDR3: TGTGCCACCTCGACCGACTCGGACACTCACTGGTTTAATGAGCAGTTCTTC. As protein: CATSTDSDTHWFNEQFF.

The chain uses TRBV7-9 and TRBJ2-3, with 8 nucleotides matching TRBD2. In germline, CDR1 is SEHNR, CDR2 FQNEAQ (reference sequence). The length of the CDR3 is 14 residues. Losses at the gene ends were 3 bases for V and 13 bases for J; bases not matched to a gene: 12. CDR3 residues: CASSLIAGPAWEYF. The CDR3 DNA follows: TGTGCCAGCAGCTTGATAGCGGGGCCGGCTTGGGAGTATTTT.

The chain recombines TRBV7-9 with TRBJ2-5, with D possibly matching TRBD2 (5 bases). The CDR3 consists of 15 residues. CDR1 and CDR2 from the germline V gene are SEHNR and FQNEAQ (reference sequence). V was shortened by 5 bases and J by 2 bases, with 15 bases between the two germline ends. CDR3 nucleotides: TGTGCCAGCAGCCCGACACCTACGGGACAAGAGACCCAGTACTTC. It yields the protein CASSPTPTGQETQYF.

This chain links TRBV7-9 with TRBJ1-2, with D possibly being TRBD1 (6 bases). Trimming stripped 1 base from V and 5 bases from J, with 17 bases between. Per the germline V gene, CDR1 is SEHNR and CDR2 is FQNEAQ (reference sequence). This CDR3 is built from 16 residues. The DNA of the CDR3 is TGTGCCAGCAGCTTAGTAACGTCCAGGGGTGGGTATGGCTACACCTTC. It translates to CASSLVTSRGGYGYTF. The full variable domain, its missing parts supplied by reference TRBV7-9 and TRBJ1-2, is DTGVSQNPRHKITKRGQNVTFRCDPISEHNRLYWYRQTLGQGPEFLTYFQNEAQLEKSRLLSDRFSAERPKGSFSTLEIQRTEQGDSAMYLCASSLVTSRGGYGYTFGSGTRLTVV.

The chain is built from TRBV7-9 and TRBJ2-3, with D unclear. CDR1 SEHNR and CDR2 FQNEAQ come from the germline V gene (reference sequence). V gave up 3 bases and J gave up 2 bases, with 12 bases separating them. This CDR3 has 15 residues. This CDR3 is CASSLSLDFTDTQYF. In DNA form, the CDR3 reads TGTGCCAGCAGCTTGTCACTGGATTTCACAGATACGCAGTATTTT.

This chain links TRBV28 with TRBJ2-3; TRBD2 aligns across 9 bases. The germline gives CDR1 MDHEN, CDR2 SYDVKM. V dropped 1 base and J dropped 0; count of bases not matched to a gene: 8. This CDR3 has 18 residues. This chain's CDR3 is CASSLSSGVPTSTDTQYF. CDR3 DNA: TGTGCCAGCAGTTTATCTAGCGGGGTGCCTACTAGCACAGATACGCAGTATTTT.

V usage is TRBV29-1 and J usage is TRBJ2-1; D may be TRBD2 (6 bases). The CDR3 covers 13 residues. Trimming shortened V by 3 bases and J by 8 bases, and 14 bases separated the two germline ends. Germline V gene sequence: CDR1 SQVTM, CDR2 ANQGSEA. The CDR3 coding sequence is TGCAGCGTTGACCCCCAGGGAGGTGATGAGCAGTTCTTC. The encoded protein is CSVDPQGGDEQFF.

The V call is TRBV21-1, the J call TRBJ2-1; the tabulated D call, TRBD1, remains unverified against the DNA. TRBV21-1 counts as a pseudogene. The CDR3 runs to 15 residues. The CDR3 reads CASSRAPTGYNEQFF. The CDR3 nucleotides are TGTGCCAGCAGCAGGGCCCCGACAGGATACAATGAGCAGTTCTTC.

V gene TRBV19 combines with J gene TRBJ2-5, with D possibly being TRBD1 or TRBD2 (5 bases each). The CDR3 consists of 16 residues. Germline V gene data show CDR1 as LNHDA and CDR2 as SQIVND (reference sequence). V was shortened by 6 bases and J by 5 bases, with 22 bases between the two germline ends. CDR3 DNA sequence: TGTGCCAGTAGCGAAGGGACGGGCCTGGAAGGGGAGACCCAGTACTTC. Residues: CASSEGTGLEGETQYF.

V usage is TRBV5-6 and J usage is TRBJ2-5; maybe TRBD2 (6 bases). The CDR3 sequence is 13 residues long. CDR1 is SGHDT, CDR2 YYEEEE, per germline. Deletions cut 0 bases from V and 14 bases from J, with 17 bases between. The CDR3 loop reads CASSLDAGRRPYF. CDR3 DNA sequence: TGTGCCAGCAGCTTGGATGCGGGGAGGCGTCCATACTTC.

The J gene is TRBJ1-2, the V gene TRBV5-1, with 7 bases fitting TRBD1. Germline CDR1 and CDR2: SGHRS and YFSETQ. This CDR3 comprises 15 residues. J lost 4 bases, V lost 4 bases, and 10 bases had no gene match. Here the CDR3 reads CASSGDSPGGYGYTF. CDR3 nucleotide sequence: TGCGCCAGCAGCGGGGACAGCCCTGGGGGCTATGGCTACACCTTC.

This sequence joins TRBV5-1 and TRBJ2-6; D gene uncertain. The ends were cut back, 4 bases at V and 6 bases at J, with 14 bases in the middle. The germline gives CDR1 SGHRS, CDR2 YFSETQ. This CDR3 spans 15 amino acids. The CDR3 spells CASSDTELKANVLTF. Written as DNA, the CDR3 is TGCGCCAGCAGCGATACAGAGCTTAAGGCCAACGTCCTGACTTTC.

This clone was detected only once. CDR3 DNA: TGTGCCACCAGCAGAGATTATTACCTCGCTCAGCCCCAGCATTTT. Protein: CATSRDYYLAQPQHF. The chain couples TRBV15 to TRBJ1-5; D call uncertain. This CDR3 region has 15 residues. Per germline, CDR1 LNHNV and CDR2 YYDKDF (reference sequence). The ends were cut back, 0 bases at V and 6 bases at J, with 12 bases in the middle.

The J gene is TRBJ2-6, the V gene TRBV29-1; 7 bases are shared with TRBD1. Germline V CDR1 and CDR2: SQVTM, ANQGSEA. The CDR3 runs 18 residues. V lost 6 bases and J lost 0; bases outside the gene matches: 14. The CDR3 loop reads CSVWGDREKISGANVLTF. For the CDR3, the DNA is TGCAGCGTCTGGGGTGACAGGGAGAAAATCTCTGGGGCCAACGTCCTGACTTTC.

A word on this clone: Other DNA sequences from this sample encode an identical CDR3 as well. Here the CDR3 reads CASSQSTDTQYF. The CDR3 DNA follows: TGTGCCAGCAGCCAAAGCACAGATACGCAGTATTTT. This chain connects TRBV4-2 to TRBJ2-3; D unresolved. Germline V gene lookup returns CDR1 LGHNA and CDR2 YNFKEQ. This CDR3 comprises 12 residues. Deletions cut 2 bases from V and 0 bases from J, with 0 bases between.

The chain combines TRBV5-1 with TRBJ2-3; 9 bases agree with TRBD1. CDR3 size: 13 residues. The germline CDR1 and CDR2 sequences are SGHRS and YFSETQ. The V and J ends lost 9 bases and 4 bases, in that order; junction bases with no gene match: 6. Written as DNA, the CDR3 is TGCGCCACCGGGACAGGGTCGGCAGATACGCAGTATTTT. Protein product: CATGTGSADTQYF.

Only one count was recorded for this clone. This sequence joins TRBV7-8 and TRBJ1-4; D may be TRBD1 (6 bases). The V end lost 5 bases, the J end lost 0 bases, and 10 bases lay between the germline ends. Germline CDR1 SGHVS, CDR2 FQNEAQ. This CDR3 has 15 amino acids. CDR3 sequence reads: CASSPRQATNEKLFF. The CDR3 bases are TGTGCCAGCAGCCCCCGACAGGCAACTAATGAAAAACTGTTTTTT.

The sample holds a few counts of this clone. The rearrangement uses TRBV7-9 and TRBJ1-5; possible D gene TRBD1, 5 bases. The CDR3 sequence is 14 residues long. Per germline, CDR1 SEHNR and CDR2 FQNEAQ (reference sequence). V lost 4 bases to trimming and J lost 1 base, with 8 bases between them. Here the CDR3 DNA reads TGTGCCAGCAGCTCTCGGGACAGCAATCAGCCCCAGCATTTT. It specifies CASSSRDSNQPQHF. The complete variable domain, with remaining parts taken from reference TRBV7-9 and TRBJ1-5, reads DTGVSQNPRHKITKRGQNVTFRCDPISEHNRLYWYRQTLGQGPEFLTYFQNEAQLEKSRLLSDRFSAERPKGSFSTLEIQRTEQGDSAMYLCASSSRDSNQPQHFGDGTRLSIL.

Comment on this clone: Compared with germline, one end of the junction differs, possibly owing to a read error. The genes are TRBV3-1 (or the pseudogene TRBV3-2) and TRBJ1-2; D is possibly TRBD1 (5 bases). Germline V gene sequence: CDR1 LGHDT, CDR2 YNNKEL (reference sequence). The CDR3 totals 12 residues. The DNA of the CDR3 is TGTGCCAGCAGCCAAGGGGGCGAGGGGTGGCACTTC. It codes for CASSQGGEGWHF.

J is TRBJ2-7 and V is TRBV5-4, with 11 nucleotides matching TRBD2. Germline V gene lookup returns CDR1 SGHNT and CDR2 YYREEE (reference sequence). This CDR3 spans 12 amino acids. The CDR3 loop reads CAVGTSGYEQYF. The CDR3 DNA sequence: TGTGCAGTCGGGACTAGCGGTTACGAGCAGTACTTC.